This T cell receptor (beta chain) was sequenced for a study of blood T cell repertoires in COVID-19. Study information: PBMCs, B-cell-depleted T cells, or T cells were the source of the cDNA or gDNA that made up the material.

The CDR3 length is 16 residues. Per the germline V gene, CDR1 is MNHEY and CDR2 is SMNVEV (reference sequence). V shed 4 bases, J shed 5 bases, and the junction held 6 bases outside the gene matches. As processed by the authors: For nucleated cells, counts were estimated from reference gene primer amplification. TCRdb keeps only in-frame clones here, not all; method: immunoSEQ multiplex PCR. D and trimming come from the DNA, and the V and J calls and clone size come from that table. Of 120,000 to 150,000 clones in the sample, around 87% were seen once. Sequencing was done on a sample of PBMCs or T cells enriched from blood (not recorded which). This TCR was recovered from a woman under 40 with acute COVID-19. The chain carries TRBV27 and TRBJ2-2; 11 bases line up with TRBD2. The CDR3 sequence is CASSSRLAGKTGELFF. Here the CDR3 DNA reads TGTGCCAGCAGTTCCCGACTAGCGGGAAAGACCGGGGAGCTGTTTTTT.